Shown below are 29 T cell receptor beta chains from a single sample sequenced in a study of blood T cell repertoires in COVID-19. Repertoires were generated with immunoSEQ multiplex PCR, while TCRdb's copy carries only in-frame clones and drops some. The sample consists of approximately 210,000 clones, roughly nine tenths of them appearing once. The sample was peripheral blood. These receptors all stem from a woman in her seventies with acute or convalescent COVID-19.

The chain links TRBV12-3 or TRBV12-4 to TRBJ1-6; D remains unclear. With 2 bases removed from V and 14 bases from J, the gap between germline ends came to 10 bases. CDR3 length: 12 residues. The CDR3 bases are TGTGCCAGCAGTTTACAGGCCGGCGCCCTCCACTTT. As protein: CASSLQAGALHF.

The chain has TRBV12-5 and TRBJ2-2, with 8 positions matching TRBD2. Germline assignment: CDR1 LGHNT and CDR2 FRNRAP. The CDR3 extends over 15 amino acids. Trimming at V came to 4 bases and at J to 3 bases, leaving 4 bases not matched to a gene. CDR3 coding DNA: TGTGCTAGTGGTTGGATCGGGGGGGACACCGGGGAGCTGTTTTTT. Its translation is CASGWIGGDTGELFF. The complete variable domain, with remaining parts taken from reference TRBV12-5 and TRBJ2-2, reads DARVTQTPRHKVTEMGQEVTMRCQPILGHNTVFWYRQTMMQGLELLAYFRNRAPLDDSGMPKDRFSAEMPDATLATLKIQPSEPRDSAVYFCASGWIGGDTGELFFGEGSRLTVL.

The chain links TRBV11-2 to TRBJ2-1; 12 nucleotides line up with TRBD2. V was clipped by 4 bases and J by 8 bases; unmatched bases: 9. From germline, CDR1 is SGHAT and CDR2 FQNNGV. The CDR3 contains 16 residues. The CDR3 is CASSSSLAGGRDEQFF. The DNA of the CDR3 is TGTGCCAGCAGCTCCTCCCTAGCGGGAGGGCGCGATGAGCAGTTCTTC.

The table lists this clone with a count of one. DNA of the CDR3: TGTGCCAGCAGCTTATATGGGCAGCTCAATGAGCAGTTCTTC. It is translated as CASSLYGQLNEQFF. The chain carries TRBV11-2 and TRBJ2-1; no clear D gene. CDR3 length: 14 residues. From germline, CDR1 is SGHAT and CDR2 FQNNGV. V shed 2 bases and J shed 6 bases, with 11 bases lying between them.

The chain couples TRBV27 to TRBJ2-7; 7 positions agree with TRBD1. J lost 4 bases, V lost 6 bases, and 12 bases had no gene match. There are 15 residues in the CDR3. The V gene's germline CDR1 is MNHEY and CDR2 SMNVEV (reference sequence). In nucleotides, the CDR3 is TGTGCCAGCAGCCTAGAACCGGGACAGAGGTACGAGCAGTACTTC. It translates to CASSLEPGQRYEQYF.

The chain has TRBV11-3 and TRBJ2-7; TRBD1 matches 7 bases. The CDR3 length is 12 residues. The ends lost 8 bases at V and 2 bases at J; junction bases unmatched: 3. Germline values: CDR1 SGHNT, CDR2 YENEEA. The CDR3 coding sequence is TGTGCCAGCGCGACAGGGACCTACGAGCAGTACTTC. Its protein is CASATGTYEQYF.

This clone occurred once. This sequence joins TRBV11-2 and TRBJ1-6, with 7 bases that match TRBD1. The CDR3 runs 16 residues. Trimming at V came to 5 bases and at J to 3 bases, leaving 7 bases not matched to a gene. Germline-derived CDR1 and CDR2 are SGHAT and FQNNGV. In nucleotides, the CDR3 is TGTGCCAGCAGCCGACAGGGCCAGAACTATAATTCACCCCTCCACTTT. The encoded protein is CASSRQGQNYNSPLHF.

The gene calls are TRBV5-1 and TRBJ2-1, with 8 bases matching TRBD1. This CDR3 region has 16 residues. The germline V gene encodes CDR1 SGHRS and CDR2 YFSETQ. Germline trimming cut 0 bases from V and 2 bases from J; bases unmatched to any gene: 4. The CDR3 coding sequence is TGCGCCAGCAGCTTGGCCCGGACAGGGCCCTACAATGAGCAGTTCTTC. As protein: CASSLARTGPYNEQFF.

The chain links TRBV12-2 to TRBJ2-7; TRBD1 is taken as the D call from the table, unchecked against the DNA. TRBV12-2 is assigned pseudogene status. The CDR3 runs 16 residues. CDR3 sequence: CASRLARQGESYEQYF. Written as DNA, the CDR3 is TGTGCAAGTCGCTTAGCGCGACAGGGGGAGAGCTACGAGCAGTACTTC.

The chain couples TRBV19 to TRBJ2-7; 7 positions match TRBD1. The V segment lost 4 bases and the J segment 7 bases; nucleotides outside the gene matches: 10. Looked up from germline, CDR1 is LNHDA and CDR2 is SQIVND (reference sequence). The CDR3 is 14 amino acids. The CDR3 spells CASSTHDRAREQYF. CDR3 sequence (DNA): TGTGCCAGTAGTACGCACGACAGGGCCCGAGAGCAGTACTTC.

This chain's CDR3 is CASTQTWASSGNTIYF. CDR3 DNA sequence: TGTGCCAGTACACAAACGTGGGCTTCCTCTGGAAACACCATATATTTT. This chain links TRBV19 with TRBJ1-3; D call uncertain. Trimming cost V 7 bases and J 0 bases, with 16 bases left between them. The length of the CDR3 is 16 residues. Germline CDR1 LNHDA, CDR2 SQIVND (reference sequence).

The chain couples TRBV11-2 to TRBJ1-5; possible D gene TRBD1, 5 bases. V lost 0 bases and J lost 5, with 11 bases in between. CDR1 is SGHAT, CDR2 FQNNGV, per germline. The CDR3 is 15 amino acids. CDR3 DNA sequence: TGTGCCAGCAGCTTAGAAAGGGGTTATTATCAGCCCCAGCATTTT. It encodes CASSLERGYYQPQHF.

V is TRBV3-1 (or the pseudogene TRBV3-2) and J is TRBJ2-2; 7 bases match TRBD2. Per the germline V gene, CDR1 is LGHDT and CDR2 is YNNKEL (reference sequence). J was trimmed by 5 bases and V by 4 bases; bases with no gene match: 13. The CDR3 runs 17 residues. CDR3 loop: CASSPRNAGEFTGELFF. Here the CDR3 DNA reads TGTGCCAGCAGCCCCCGCAATGCGGGAGAGTTTACCGGGGAGCTGTTTTTT.

This chain connects TRBV3-1 (or the pseudogene TRBV3-2) to TRBJ2-5, with D possibly TRBD1 on 5 matching bases. This CDR3 contains 13 residues. V was cut by 4 bases and J by 5 bases, with 11 bases left in between. In germline, CDR1 is LGHDT, CDR2 YNNKEL (reference sequence). The CDR3 protein is CASSLERGETQYF. The CDR3 DNA reads TGTGCCAGCAGCCTCGAAAGGGGTGAGACCCAGTACTTC.

V usage is TRBV5-4 and J usage is TRBJ2-5; 7 bases line up with TRBD1. The CDR3 consists of 14 residues. CDR1 SGHNT and CDR2 YYREEE come from the germline V gene (reference sequence). The J segment lost 1 base and the V segment lost 4 bases, leaving 4 bases of the junction unmatched. The CDR3 is CASSLTGAQETQYF. The CDR3 DNA is TGTGCCAGCAGCCTAACAGGGGCCCAAGAGACCCAGTACTTC.

Here the CDR3 reads CASSGGPTGELFF. CDR3 nucleotide sequence: TGTGCCAGCAGCGGAGGGCCCACCGGGGAGCTGTTTTTT. This rearrangement joins TRBV21-1 to TRBJ2-2; the table's TRBD2 call for D was not verified on the DNA. TRBV21-1 is a pseudogene locus. The CDR3 length is 13 residues.

There are a few counts of this clone. V is TRBV14 and J is TRBJ2-1; 12 nucleotides match TRBD2. Trimming took 3 bases from V and 9 from J; bases not matched to a gene: 3. Germline assignment: CDR1 SGHDN and CDR2 FVKESK. The CDR3 loop spans 14 amino acids. The DNA for the CDR3 is TGTGCCAGCAGCCAGCTAGCGGGAGGGGTTGAGCAGTTCTTC. Protein product: CASSQLAGGVEQFF.

This chain joins TRBV6-6 and TRBJ2-5; tentatively, D is TRBD2 (5 bases). This CDR3 region has 14 residues. Germline V gene data show CDR1 as MNHNY and CDR2 as SVGAGI (reference sequence). Trimming removed 1 base from V and 4 bases from J, with 10 bases in between. For the CDR3, the DNA is TGTGCCAGCAGTTACTTGGTCGGAGGAGAGACCCAGTACTTC. Translating gives CASSYLVGGETQYF.

The chain couples TRBV3-1 (or the pseudogene TRBV3-2) to TRBJ1-1; a weak D match, TRBD1 (6 bases). The CDR3 contains 14 residues. Per germline, CDR1 LGHDT and CDR2 YNNKEL (reference sequence). Trimming left V 7 bases short and J 1 base short, with 13 bases between. The CDR3 region is CASTPSGANTEAFF. In DNA form, the CDR3 reads TGTGCCAGCACCCCCTCAGGGGCGAACACTGAAGCTTTCTTT.

V gene TRBV7-3 combines with J gene TRBJ2-1; TRBD2 aligns across 13 bases. V dropped 5 bases and J dropped 8; count of bases not matched to a gene: 9. The CDR3 is 16 residues long. CDR1 and CDR2 from the germline V gene are SGHTA and FQGTGA. CDR3 amino acids: CASSILGLAGVDEQFF. The CDR3 bases are TGTGCCAGCAGCATATTAGGACTAGCGGGAGTGGATGAGCAGTTCTTC.

This chain joins TRBV9 and TRBJ1-3, with 8 positions matching TRBD1. The germline V gene has CDR1 SGDLS and CDR2 YYNGEE. The CDR3 is 15 amino acids. V was pared by 4 bases and J by 5 bases, with 8 bases of the junction left unmatched. The CDR3 DNA reads as TGTGCCAGCAGCACCATGACAGGGGACCGAAACACCATATATTTT. Protein product: CASSTMTGDRNTIYF.

This chain uses TRBV14 with TRBJ1-1; TRBD1 matches at 7 bases. The CDR3 is 15 amino acids. V lost 2 bases, J lost 0 bases, and 3 bases stayed unmatched. Germline assignment: CDR1 SGHDN and CDR2 FVKESK. CDR3 residues: CASSQRQGMNTEAFF. In DNA, the CDR3 is TGTGCCAGCAGCCAAAGACAGGGTATGAACACTGAAGCTTTCTTT.

V and J are TRBV10-3 and TRBJ2-1, with TRBD2 matching 7 bases. With V trimmed by 9 bases and J by 2 bases, 4 bases remained unmatched. CDR1 is ENHRY, CDR2 SYGVKD, per germline. The CDR3 spans 13 residues. CDR3 sequence (DNA): TGTGCCATGTCCGGGGGGACCTACAATGAGCAGTTCTTC. Protein sequence: CAMSGGTYNEQFF.

The chain couples TRBV24-1 to TRBJ1-2; possibly TRBD1 for D (5 bases). Germline V lookup: CDR1 KGHDR, CDR2 SFDVKD. The CDR3 extends over 15 amino acids. Trimming pared 6 bases from V and 2 bases from J, leaving 15 bases between. DNA of the CDR3: TGTGCCACCAGTCGGGGCTCCGGGGGAAACTATGGCTACACCTTC. It specifies CATSRGSGGNYGYTF.

The chain carries TRBV18 and TRBJ2-5, with D perhaps matching TRBD1 (6 bases). The length of the CDR3 is 15 residues. With 0 bases removed from V and 5 bases from J, the gap between germline ends came to 13 bases. Germline CDR1 is KGHSH and CDR2 is LQKENI. In DNA, the CDR3 is TGTGCCAGCTCACCACCAGGGACATGGACGGAGACCCAGTACTTC. The encoded protein is CASSPPGTWTETQYF. Looking up the rest from reference TRBV18 and TRBJ2-5 gives the full variable domain: NAGVMQNPRHLVRRRGQEARLRCSPMKGHSHVYWYRQLPEEGLKFMVYLQKENIIDESGMPKERFSAEFPKEGPSILRIQQVVRGDSAAYFCASSPPGTWTETQYFGPGTRLLVL.

The chain couples TRBV6-6 to TRBJ2-7, with D tentatively TRBD1 (6 bases). The CDR3 covers 14 residues. The germline V and J ends were trimmed by 2 bases and 4 bases, with 12 bases remaining between them. CDR1 and CDR2 from the germline V gene are MNHNY and SVGAGI (reference sequence). In nucleotides, the CDR3 is TGTGCCAGCAGTTACGGACAGCTGTCTTACGAGCAGTACTTC. Translating gives CASSYGQLSYEQYF.

The gene calls are TRBV11-3 and TRBJ2-2, with 9 positions matching TRBD1. Germline values: CDR1 SGHNT, CDR2 YENEEA. The CDR3 has 15 residues. V was clipped by 5 bases and J by 6 bases; unmatched bases: 7. Here the CDR3 DNA reads TGTGCCAGCAGCCCCCGGGACAGGGACGCCGGGGAGCTGTTTTTT. This encodes CASSPRDRDAGELFF.

The V call is TRBV4-1, the J call TRBJ2-5; D gene unclear. This CDR3 has 13 residues. Germline V gives CDR1 MGHRA, CDR2 YSYEKL. Trimming took 4 bases from V and 3 from J, leaving 9 bases between them. The CDR3, as DNA: TGCGCCAGCAGCCGACAAGAAAAAGAGACCCAGTACTTC. It is translated as CASSRQEKETQYF.

The rearrangement links TRBV5-1 to TRBJ2-7, with D perhaps matching TRBD2 (6 bases). From germline, CDR1 is SGHRS and CDR2 YFSETQ. The CDR3 is 16 residues long. Deletions cut 4 bases from V and 1 base from J, with 18 bases between. The DNA of the CDR3 is TGCGCCAGCAGCCGGGGACTTGGGGCGAGATCCTACGAGCAGTACTTC. Translating it yields CASSRGLGARSYEQYF.